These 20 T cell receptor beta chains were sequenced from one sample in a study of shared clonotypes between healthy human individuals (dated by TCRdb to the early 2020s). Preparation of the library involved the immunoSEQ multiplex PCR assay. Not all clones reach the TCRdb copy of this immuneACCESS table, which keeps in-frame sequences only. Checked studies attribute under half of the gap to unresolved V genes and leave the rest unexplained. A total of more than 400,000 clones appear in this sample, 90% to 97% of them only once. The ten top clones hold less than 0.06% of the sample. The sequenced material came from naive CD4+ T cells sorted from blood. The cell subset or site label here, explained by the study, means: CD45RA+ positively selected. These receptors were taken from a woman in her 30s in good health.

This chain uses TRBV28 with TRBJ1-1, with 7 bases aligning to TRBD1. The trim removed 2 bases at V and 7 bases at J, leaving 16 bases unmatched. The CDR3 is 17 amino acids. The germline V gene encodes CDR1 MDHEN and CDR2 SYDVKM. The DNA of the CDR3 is TGTGCCAGCAGTTTACTCACATCGACAGGGTCTCGAAATGAAGCTTTCTTT. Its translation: CASSLLTSTGSRNEAFF.

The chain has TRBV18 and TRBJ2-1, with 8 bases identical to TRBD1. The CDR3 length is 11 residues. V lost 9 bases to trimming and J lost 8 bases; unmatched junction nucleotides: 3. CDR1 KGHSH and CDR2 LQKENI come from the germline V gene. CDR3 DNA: TGTGCCAGTCGACAGGGGTATGAGCAGTTCTTC. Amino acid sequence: CASRQGYEQFF.

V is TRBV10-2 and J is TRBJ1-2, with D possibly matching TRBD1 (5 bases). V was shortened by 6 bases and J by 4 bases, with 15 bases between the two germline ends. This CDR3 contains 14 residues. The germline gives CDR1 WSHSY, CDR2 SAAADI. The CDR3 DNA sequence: TGCGCCAGCAGAAGGGAAACAGGCGGCTATGGCTACACCTTC. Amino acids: CASRRETGGYGYTF.

The CDR3: CASSLPPLGEGNEQFF. The CDR3 region has the DNA TGCGCCAGCAGCTTGCCGCCTTTAGGGGAAGGGAATGAGCAGTTCTTC. The chain carries TRBV5-1 and TRBJ2-1; D perhaps matches TRBD1 (5 bases). Trimming left V 1 base short and J 7 bases short, with 18 bases between. This CDR3 region has 16 residues. Germline V gene data show CDR1 as SGHRS and CDR2 as YFSETQ.

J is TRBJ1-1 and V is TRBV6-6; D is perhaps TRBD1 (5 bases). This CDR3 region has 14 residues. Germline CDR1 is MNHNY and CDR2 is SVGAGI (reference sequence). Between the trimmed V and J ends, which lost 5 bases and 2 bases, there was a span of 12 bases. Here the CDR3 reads CASSQTELNTEAFF. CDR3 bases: TGTGCCAGCAGTCAGACAGAACTAAACACTGAAGCTTTCTTT.

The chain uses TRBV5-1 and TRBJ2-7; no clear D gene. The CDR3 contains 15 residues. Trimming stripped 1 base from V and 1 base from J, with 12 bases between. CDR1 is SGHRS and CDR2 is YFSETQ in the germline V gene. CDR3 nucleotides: TGCGCCAGCAGCTTGTTTGAGACCTTATCCTACGAGCAGTACTTC. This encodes CASSLFETLSYEQYF.

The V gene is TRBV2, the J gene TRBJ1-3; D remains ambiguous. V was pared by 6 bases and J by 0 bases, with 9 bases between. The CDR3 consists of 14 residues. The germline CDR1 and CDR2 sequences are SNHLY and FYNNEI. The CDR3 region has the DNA TGTGCCAGCAGGAAGGAACCCTCTGGAAACACCATATATTTT. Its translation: CASRKEPSGNTIYF.

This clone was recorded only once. The CDR3, as DNA: TGTGCCAGCTTACCGGCAGGGGGCTCCTACGAGCAGTACTTC. Its translation is CASLPAGGSYEQYF. The chain is built from TRBV27 and TRBJ2-5, with 7 nucleotides matching TRBD1. The end of the DNA aligns better with TRBJ2-7, so the J call may be wrong. The germline CDR1 and CDR2 sequences are MNHEY and SMNVEV (reference sequence). The CDR3 has 14 residues.

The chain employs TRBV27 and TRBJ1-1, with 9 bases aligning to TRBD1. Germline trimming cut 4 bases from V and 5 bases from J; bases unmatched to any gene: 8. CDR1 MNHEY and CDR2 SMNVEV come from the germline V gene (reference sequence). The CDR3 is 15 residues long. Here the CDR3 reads CASSSGGTGKTEAFF. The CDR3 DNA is TGTGCCAGCAGTTCGGGGGGGACAGGGAAGACTGAAGCTTTCTTT.

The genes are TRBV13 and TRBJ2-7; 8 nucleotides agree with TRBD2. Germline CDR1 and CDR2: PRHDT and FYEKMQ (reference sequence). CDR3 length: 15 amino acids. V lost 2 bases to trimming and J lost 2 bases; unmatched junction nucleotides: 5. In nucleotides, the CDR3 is TGTGCCAGCAGCTTACGCGGGAGGACCGCCTACGAGCAGTACTTC. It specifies CASSLRGRTAYEQYF.

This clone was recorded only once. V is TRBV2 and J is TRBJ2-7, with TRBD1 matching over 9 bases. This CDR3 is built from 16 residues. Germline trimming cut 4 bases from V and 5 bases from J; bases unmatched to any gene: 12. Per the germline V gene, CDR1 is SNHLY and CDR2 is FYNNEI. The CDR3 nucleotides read TGTGCCAGCAGTGGCCCCAGACAGGGGGTAAGGAACGAGCAGTACTTC. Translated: CASSGPRQGVRNEQYF.

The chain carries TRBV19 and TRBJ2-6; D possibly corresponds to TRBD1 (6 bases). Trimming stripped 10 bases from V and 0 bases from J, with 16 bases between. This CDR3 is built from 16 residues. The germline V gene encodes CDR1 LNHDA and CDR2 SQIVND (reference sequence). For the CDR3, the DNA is TGTGCCACTATAGACAGGATCCGCTCTGGGGCCAACGTCCTGACTTTC. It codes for CATIDRIRSGANVLTF.

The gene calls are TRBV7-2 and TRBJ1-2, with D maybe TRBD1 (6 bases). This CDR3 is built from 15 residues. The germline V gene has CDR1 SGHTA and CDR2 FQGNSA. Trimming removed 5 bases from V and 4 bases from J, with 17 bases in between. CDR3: CASSPWGGHPYGYTF. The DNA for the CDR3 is TGTGCCAGCAGCCCATGGGGGGGACACCCCTATGGCTACACCTTC. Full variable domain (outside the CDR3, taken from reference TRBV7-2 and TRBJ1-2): GAGVSQSPSNKVTEKGKDVELRCDPISGHTALYWYRQSLGQGLEFLIYFQGNSAPDKSGLPSDRFSAERTGGSVSTLTIQRTQQEDSAVYLCASSPWGGHPYGYTFGSGTRLTVV.

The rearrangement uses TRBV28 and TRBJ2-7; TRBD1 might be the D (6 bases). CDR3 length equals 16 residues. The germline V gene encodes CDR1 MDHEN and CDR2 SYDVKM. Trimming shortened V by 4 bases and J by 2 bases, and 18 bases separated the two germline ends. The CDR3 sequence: CASSWGHLGATYEQYF. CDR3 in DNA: TGTGCCAGCAGTTGGGGACACCTTGGAGCCACCTACGAGCAGTACTTC.

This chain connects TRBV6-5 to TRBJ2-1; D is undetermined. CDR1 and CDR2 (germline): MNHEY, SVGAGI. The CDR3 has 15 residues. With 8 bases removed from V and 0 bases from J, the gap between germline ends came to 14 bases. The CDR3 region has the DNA TGTGCCAGCTGCCGCGAGCTCCCCTCCTACAATGAGCAGTTCTTC. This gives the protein CASCRELPSYNEQFF.

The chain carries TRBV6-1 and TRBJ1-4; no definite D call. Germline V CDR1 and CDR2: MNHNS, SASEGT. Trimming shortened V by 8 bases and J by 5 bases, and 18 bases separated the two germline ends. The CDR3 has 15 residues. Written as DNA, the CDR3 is TGTGCCAGCTCACATAGACCAGAATCAAATGAAAAACTGTTTTTT. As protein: CASSHRPESNEKLFF.

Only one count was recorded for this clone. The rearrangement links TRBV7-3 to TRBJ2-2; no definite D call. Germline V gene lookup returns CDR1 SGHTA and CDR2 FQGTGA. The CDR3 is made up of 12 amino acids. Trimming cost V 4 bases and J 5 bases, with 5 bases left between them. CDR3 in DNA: TGTGCCAGCAGCTGGGGAACCGGGGAGCTGTTTTTT. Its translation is CASSWGTGELFF.

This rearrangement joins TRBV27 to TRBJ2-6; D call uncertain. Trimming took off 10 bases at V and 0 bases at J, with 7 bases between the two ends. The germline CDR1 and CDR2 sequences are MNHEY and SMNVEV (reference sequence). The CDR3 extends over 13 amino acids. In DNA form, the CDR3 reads TGTGCCACTAGGAGCTCTGGGGCCAACGTCCTGACTTTC. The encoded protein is CATRSSGANVLTF.

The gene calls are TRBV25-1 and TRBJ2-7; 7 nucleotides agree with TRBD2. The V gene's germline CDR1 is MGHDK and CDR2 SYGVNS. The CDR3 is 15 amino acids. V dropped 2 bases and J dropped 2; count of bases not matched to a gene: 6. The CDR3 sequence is CASSEMASGTYEQYF. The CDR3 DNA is TGTGCCAGCAGTGAAATGGCTAGCGGAACCTACGAGCAGTACTTC.

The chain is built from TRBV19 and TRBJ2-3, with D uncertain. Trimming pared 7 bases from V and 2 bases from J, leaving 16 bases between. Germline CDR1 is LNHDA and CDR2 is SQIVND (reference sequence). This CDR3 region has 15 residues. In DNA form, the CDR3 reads TGTGCCAGTACAAGTGGAGACGGGTACACAGATACGCAGTATTTT. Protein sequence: CASTSGDGYTDTQYF.